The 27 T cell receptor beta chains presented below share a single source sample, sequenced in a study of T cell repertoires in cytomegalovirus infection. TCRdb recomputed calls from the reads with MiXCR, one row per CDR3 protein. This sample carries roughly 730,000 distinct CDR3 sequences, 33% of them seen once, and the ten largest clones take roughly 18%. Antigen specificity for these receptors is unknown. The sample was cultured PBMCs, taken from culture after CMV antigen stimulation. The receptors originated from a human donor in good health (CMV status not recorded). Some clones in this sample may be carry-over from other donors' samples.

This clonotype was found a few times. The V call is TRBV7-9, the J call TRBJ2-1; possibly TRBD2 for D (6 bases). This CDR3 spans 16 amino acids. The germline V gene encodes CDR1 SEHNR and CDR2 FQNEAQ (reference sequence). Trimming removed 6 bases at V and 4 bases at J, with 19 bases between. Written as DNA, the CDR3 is TGTGCCAGCAGGGAGGGGCTCCGGGCCACATACAATGAGCAGTTCTTC. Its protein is CASREGLRATYNEQFF.

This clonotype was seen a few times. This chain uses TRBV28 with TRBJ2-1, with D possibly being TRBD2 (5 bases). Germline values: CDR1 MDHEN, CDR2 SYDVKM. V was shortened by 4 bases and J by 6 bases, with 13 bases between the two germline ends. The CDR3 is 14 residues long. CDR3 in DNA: TGTGCCAGCAGTTCCTCTAGCAGCGTCAATGAGCAGTTCTTC. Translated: CASSSSSSVNEQFF.

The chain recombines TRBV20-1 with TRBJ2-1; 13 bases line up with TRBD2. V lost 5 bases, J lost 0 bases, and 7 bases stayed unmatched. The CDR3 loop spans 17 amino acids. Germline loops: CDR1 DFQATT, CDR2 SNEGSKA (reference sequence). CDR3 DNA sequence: TGCAGTGCTCGGACTAGCGGGGGCCGTAGCTCCTACAATGAGCAGTTCTTC. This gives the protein CSARTSGGRSSYNEQFF.

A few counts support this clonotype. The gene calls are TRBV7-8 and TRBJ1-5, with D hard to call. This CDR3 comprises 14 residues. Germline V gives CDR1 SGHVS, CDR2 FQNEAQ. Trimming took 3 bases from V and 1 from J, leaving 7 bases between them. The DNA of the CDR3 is TGTGCCAGCAGCTTCGTAGTAAGCAATCAGCCCCAGCATTTT. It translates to CASSFVVSNQPQHF.

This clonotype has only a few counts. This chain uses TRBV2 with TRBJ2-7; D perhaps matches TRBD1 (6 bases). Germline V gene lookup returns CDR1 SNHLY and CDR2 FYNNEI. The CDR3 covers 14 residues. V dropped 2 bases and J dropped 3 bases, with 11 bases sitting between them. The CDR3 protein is CASSELQGSYEQYF. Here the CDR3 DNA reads TGTGCCAGCAGTGAATTACAGGGCAGCTACGAGCAGTACTTC.

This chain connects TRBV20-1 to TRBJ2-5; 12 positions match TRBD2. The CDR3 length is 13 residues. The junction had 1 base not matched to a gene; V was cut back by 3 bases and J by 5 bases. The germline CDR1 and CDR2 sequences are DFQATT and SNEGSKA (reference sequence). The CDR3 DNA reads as TGCAGTGCTAGGGGGACTAGCGGGGAGACCCAGTACTTC. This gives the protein CSARGTSGETQYF.

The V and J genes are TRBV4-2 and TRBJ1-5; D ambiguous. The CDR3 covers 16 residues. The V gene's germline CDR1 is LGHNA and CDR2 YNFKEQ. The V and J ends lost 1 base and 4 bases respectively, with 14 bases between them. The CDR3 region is CASSQADLRGNQPQHF. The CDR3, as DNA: TGTGCCAGCAGCCAAGCGGACCTACGAGGGAATCAGCCCCAGCATTTT.

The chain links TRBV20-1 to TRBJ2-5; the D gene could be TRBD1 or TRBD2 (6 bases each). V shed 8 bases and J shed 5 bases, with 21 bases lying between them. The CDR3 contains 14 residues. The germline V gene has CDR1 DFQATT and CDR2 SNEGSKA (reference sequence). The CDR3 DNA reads TGCAGTCCGAGACTCAAGGGGGGCTGGGAGACCCAGTACTTC. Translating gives CSPRLKGGWETQYF.

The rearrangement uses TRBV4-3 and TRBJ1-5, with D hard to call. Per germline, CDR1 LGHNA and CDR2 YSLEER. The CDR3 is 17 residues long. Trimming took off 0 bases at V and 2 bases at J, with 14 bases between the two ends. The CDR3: CASSQDAALHGNQPQHF. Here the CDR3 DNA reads TGCGCCAGCAGCCAAGATGCGGCTCTCCACGGCAATCAGCCCCAGCATTTT.

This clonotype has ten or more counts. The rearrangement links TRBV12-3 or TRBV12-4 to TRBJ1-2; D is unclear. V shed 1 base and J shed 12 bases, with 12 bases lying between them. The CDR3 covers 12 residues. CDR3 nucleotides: TGTGCCAGCAGTTTAGGCAGTTCTCGGGACACCTTC. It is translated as CASSLGSSRDTF.

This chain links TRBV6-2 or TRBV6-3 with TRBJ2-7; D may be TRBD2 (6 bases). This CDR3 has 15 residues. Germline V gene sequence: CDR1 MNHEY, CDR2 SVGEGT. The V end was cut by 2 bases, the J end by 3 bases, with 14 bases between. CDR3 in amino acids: CASSYRASEGYEQYF. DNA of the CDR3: TGTGCCAGCAGTTACAGGGCTAGCGAAGGCTACGAGCAGTACTTC.

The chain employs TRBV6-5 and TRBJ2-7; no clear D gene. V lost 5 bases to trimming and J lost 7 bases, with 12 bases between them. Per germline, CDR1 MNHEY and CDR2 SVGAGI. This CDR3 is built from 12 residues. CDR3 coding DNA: TGTGCCAGCAGTCGGGCCGTTGGGGAGCAGTACTTC. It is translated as CASSRAVGEQYF.

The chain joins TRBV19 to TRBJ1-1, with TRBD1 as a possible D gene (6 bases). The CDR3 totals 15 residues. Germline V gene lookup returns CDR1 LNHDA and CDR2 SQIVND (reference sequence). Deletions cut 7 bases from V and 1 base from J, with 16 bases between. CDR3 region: CASKTLGQRNTEAFF. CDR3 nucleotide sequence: TGTGCCAGTAAGACCCTAGGACAGAGGAACACTGAAGCTTTCTTT. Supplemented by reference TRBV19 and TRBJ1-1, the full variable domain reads DGGITQSPKYLFRKEGQNVTLSCEQNLNHDAMYWYRQDPGQGLRLIYYSQIVNDFQKGDIAEGYSVSREKKESFPLTVTSAQKNPTAFYLCASKTLGQRNTEAFFGQGTRLTVV.

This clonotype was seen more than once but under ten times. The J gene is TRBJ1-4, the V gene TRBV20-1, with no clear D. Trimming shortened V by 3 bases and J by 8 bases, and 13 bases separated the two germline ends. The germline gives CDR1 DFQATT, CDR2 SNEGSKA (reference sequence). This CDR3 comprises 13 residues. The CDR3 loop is CSASGRSVEKLFF. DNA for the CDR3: TGCAGTGCTAGTGGTCGGAGCGTAGAAAAACTGTTTTTT.

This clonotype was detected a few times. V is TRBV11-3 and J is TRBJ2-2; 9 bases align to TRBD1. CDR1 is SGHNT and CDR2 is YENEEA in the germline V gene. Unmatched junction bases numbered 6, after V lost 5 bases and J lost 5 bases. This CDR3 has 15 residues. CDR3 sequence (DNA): TGTGCCAGCAGCGAACAGGGGGCGCGAACCGGGGAGCTGTTTTTT. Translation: CASSEQGARTGELFF.

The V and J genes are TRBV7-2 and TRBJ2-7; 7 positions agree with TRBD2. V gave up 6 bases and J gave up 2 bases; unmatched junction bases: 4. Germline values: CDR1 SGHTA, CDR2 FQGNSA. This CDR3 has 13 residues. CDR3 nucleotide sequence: TGTGCCAGCAGGTCTAGCGGTCCCTACGAGCAGTACTTC. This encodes CASRSSGPYEQYF.

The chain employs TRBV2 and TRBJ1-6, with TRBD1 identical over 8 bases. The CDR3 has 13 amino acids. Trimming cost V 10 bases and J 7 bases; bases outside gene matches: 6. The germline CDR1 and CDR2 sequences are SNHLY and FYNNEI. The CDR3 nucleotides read TGTGCCACAGGACAGGGCCAGAATTCACCCCTCCACTTT. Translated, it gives CATGQGQNSPLHF.

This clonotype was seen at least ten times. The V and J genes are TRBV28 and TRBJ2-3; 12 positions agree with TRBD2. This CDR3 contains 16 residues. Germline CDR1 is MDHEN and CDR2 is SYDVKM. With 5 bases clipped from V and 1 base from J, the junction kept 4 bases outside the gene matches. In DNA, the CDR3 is TGTGCCAGCAGTACGAGGACTAGCGGGGGCACAGATACGCAGTATTTT. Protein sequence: CASSTRTSGGTDTQYF.

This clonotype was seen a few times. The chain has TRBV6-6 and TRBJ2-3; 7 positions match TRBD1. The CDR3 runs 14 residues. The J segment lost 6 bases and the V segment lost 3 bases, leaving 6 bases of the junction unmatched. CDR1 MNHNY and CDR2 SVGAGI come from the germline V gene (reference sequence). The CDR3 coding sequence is TGTGCCAGCAGTTATGACAGGGCCCAGGATACGCAGTATTTT. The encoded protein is CASSYDRAQDTQYF.

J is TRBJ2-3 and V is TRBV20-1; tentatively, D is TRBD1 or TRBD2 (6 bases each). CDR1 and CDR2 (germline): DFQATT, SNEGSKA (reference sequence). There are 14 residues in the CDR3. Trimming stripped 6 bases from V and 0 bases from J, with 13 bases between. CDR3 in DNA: TGCAGTGCCCTAGGGGGGTCTAGCACAGATACGCAGTATTTT. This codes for CSALGGSSTDTQYF.

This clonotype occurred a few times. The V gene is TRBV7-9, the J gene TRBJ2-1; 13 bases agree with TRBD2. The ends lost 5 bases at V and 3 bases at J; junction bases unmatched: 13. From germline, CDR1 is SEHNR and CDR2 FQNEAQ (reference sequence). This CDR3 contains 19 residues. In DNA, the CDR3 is TGTGCCAGCAGCCTCCCCGGGACTAGCGGGATTCACGTCTACAATGAGCAGTTCTTC. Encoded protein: CASSLPGTSGIHVYNEQFF.

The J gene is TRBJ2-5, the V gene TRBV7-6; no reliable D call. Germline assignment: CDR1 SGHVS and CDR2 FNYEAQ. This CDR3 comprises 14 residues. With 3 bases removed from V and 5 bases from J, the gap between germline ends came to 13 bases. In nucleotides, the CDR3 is TGTGCCAGCAGCTTCCCGACTGAGGCGGAGACCCAGTACTTC. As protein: CASSFPTEAETQYF. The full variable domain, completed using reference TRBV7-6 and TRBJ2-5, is GAGVSQSPRYKVTKRGQDVALRCDPISGHVSLYWYRQALGQGPEFLTYFNYEAQQDKSGLPNDRFSAERPEGSISTLTIQRTEQRDSAMYRCASSFPTEAETQYFGPGTRLLVL.

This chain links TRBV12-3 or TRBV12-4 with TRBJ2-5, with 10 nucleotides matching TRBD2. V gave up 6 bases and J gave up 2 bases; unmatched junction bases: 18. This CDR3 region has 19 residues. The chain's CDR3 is CASSRLGGSASGGQETQYF. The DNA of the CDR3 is TGTGCCAGCAGCAGACTGGGCGGTTCGGCTAGCGGGGGACAAGAGACCCAGTACTTC.

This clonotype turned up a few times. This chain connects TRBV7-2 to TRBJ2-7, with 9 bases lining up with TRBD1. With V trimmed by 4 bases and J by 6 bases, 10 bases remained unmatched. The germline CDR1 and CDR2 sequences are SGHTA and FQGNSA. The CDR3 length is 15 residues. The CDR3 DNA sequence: TGTGCCAGCAGCTCCCGGGACAGGGTTGTTCCCGAGCAGTACTTC. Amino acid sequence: CASSSRDRVVPEQYF.

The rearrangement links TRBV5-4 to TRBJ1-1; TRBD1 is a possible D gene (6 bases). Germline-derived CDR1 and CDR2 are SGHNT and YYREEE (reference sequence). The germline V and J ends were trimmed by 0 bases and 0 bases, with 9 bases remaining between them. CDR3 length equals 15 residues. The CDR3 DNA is TGTGCCAGCAGCTTGGCCGACAGGATGAACACTGAAGCTTTCTTT. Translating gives CASSLADRMNTEAFF.

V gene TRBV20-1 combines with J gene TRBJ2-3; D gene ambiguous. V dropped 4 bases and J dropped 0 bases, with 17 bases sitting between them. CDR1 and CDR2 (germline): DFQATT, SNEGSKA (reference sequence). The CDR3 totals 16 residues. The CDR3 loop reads CSATNPLKISTDTQYF. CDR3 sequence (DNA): TGCAGTGCTACTAACCCGCTAAAGATTAGCACAGATACGCAGTATTTT.

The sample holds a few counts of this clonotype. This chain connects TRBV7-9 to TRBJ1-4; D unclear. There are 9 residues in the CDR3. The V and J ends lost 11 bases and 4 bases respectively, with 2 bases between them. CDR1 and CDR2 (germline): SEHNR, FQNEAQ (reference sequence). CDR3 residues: CAVNEKLFF. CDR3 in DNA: TGTGCCGTTAATGAAAAACTGTTTTTT.